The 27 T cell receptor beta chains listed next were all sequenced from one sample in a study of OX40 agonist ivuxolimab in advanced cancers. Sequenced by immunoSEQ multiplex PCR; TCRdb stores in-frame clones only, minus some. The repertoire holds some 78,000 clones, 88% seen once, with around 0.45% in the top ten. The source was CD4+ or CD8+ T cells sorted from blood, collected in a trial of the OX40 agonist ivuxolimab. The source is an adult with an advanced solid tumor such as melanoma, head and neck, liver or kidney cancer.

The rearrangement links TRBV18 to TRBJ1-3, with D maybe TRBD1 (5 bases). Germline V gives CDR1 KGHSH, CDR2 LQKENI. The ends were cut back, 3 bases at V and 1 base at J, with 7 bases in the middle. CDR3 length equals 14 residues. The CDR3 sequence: CASSPGRSGNTIYF. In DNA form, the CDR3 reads TGTGCCAGCTCACCGGGACGGTCTGGAAACACCATATATTTT.

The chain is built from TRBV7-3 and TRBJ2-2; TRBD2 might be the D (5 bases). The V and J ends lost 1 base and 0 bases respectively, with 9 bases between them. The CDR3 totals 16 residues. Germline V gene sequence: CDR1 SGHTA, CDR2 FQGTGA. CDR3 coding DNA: TGTGCCAGCAGCTTAATGGGAGCGACGAACACCGGGGAGCTGTTTTTT. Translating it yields CASSLMGATNTGELFF.

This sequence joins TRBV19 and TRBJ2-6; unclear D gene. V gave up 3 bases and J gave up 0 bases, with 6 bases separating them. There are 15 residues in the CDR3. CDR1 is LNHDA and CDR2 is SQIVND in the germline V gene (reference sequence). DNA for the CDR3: TGTGCCAGTAGTATTAACCCCTCTGGGGCCAACGTCCTGACTTTC. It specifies CASSINPSGANVLTF.

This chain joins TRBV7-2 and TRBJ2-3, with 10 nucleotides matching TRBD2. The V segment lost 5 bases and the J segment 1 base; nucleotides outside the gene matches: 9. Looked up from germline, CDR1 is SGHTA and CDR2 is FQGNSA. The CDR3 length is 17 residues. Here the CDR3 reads CASSPAVSGGGTDTQYF. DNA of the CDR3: TGTGCCAGCAGCCCCGCCGTGAGCGGGGGGGGCACAGATACGCAGTATTTT.

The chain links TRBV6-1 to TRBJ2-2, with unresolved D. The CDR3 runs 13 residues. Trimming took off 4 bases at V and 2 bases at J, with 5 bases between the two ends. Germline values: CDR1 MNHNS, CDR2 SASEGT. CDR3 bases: TGTGCCAGCAGTGTGAGCAACACCGGGGAGCTGTTTTTT. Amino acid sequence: CASSVSNTGELFF.

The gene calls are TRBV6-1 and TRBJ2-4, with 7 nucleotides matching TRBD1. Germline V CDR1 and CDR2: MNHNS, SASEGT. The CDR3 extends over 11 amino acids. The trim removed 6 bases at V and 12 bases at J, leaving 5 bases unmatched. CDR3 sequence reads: CASRQGIDQYF. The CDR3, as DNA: TGTGCCAGCAGACAGGGGATTGATCAGTACTTC.

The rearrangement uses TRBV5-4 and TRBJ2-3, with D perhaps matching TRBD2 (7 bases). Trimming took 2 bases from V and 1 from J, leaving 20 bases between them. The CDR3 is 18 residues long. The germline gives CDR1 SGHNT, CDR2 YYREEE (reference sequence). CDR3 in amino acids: CASSFDTVGGRGTDTQYF. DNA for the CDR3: TGTGCCAGCAGCTTTGATACAGTGGGGGGGCGTGGCACAGATACGCAGTATTTT.

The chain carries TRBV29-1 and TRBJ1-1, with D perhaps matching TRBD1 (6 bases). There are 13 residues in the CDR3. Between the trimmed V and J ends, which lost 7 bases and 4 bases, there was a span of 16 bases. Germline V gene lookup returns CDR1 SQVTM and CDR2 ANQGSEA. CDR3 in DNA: TGCAGCGCTGGACAGCGTGTGAGCACTGAAGCTTTCTTT. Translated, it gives CSAGQRVSTEAFF.

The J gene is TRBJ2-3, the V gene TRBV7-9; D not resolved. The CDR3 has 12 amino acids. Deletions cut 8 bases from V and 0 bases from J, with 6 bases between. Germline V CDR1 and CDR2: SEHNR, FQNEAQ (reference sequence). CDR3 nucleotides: TGTGCCAGCGGTACTAGCACAGATACGCAGTATTTT. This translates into CASGTSTDTQYF. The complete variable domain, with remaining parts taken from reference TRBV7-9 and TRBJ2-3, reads DTGVSQNPRHKITKRGQNVTFRCDPISEHNRLYWYRQTLGQGPEFLTYFQNEAQLEKSRLLSDRFSAERPKGSFSTLEIQRTEQGDSAMYLCASGTSTDTQYFGPGTRLTVL.

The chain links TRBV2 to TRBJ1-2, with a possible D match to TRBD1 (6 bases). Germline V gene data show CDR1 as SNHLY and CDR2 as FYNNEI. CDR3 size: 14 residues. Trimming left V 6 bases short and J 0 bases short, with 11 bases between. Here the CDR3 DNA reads TGTGCCAGCAGACCCGGGACATCTAACTATGGCTACACCTTC. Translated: CASRPGTSNYGYTF.

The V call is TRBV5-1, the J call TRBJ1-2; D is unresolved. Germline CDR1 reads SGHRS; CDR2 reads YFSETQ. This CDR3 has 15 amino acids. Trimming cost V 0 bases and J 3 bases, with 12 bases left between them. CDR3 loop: CASSLVPGGDYGYTF. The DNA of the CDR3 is TGCGCCAGCAGCTTGGTTCCCGGCGGGGACTATGGCTACACCTTC.

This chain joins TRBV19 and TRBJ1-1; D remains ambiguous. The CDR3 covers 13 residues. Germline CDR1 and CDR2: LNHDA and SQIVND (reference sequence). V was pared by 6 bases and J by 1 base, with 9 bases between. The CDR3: CASRGRTNTEAFF. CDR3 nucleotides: TGTGCCAGTAGGGGCCGGACGAACACTGAAGCTTTCTTT.

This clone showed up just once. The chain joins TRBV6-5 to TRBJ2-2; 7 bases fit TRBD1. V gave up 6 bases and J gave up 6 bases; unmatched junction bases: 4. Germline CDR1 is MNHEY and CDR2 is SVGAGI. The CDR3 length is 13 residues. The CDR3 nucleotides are TGTGCCAGCAGCAAACAGGGGTCCGGGGAGCTGTTTTTT. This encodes CASSKQGSGELFF.

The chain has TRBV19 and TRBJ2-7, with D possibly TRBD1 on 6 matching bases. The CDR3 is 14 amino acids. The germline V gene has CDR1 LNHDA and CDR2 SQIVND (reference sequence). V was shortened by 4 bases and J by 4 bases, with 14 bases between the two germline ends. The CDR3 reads CASSNQPGVYEQYF. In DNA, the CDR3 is TGTGCCAGTAGTAATCAGCCAGGGGTTTACGAGCAGTACTTC.

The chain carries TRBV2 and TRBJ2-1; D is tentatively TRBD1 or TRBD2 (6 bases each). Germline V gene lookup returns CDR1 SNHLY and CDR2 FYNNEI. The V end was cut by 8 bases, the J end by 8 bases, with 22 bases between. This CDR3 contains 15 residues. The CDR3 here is CASRGGRLTDDEQFF. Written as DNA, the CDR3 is TGTGCCAGCCGAGGGGGGCGACTTACGGACGATGAGCAGTTCTTC.

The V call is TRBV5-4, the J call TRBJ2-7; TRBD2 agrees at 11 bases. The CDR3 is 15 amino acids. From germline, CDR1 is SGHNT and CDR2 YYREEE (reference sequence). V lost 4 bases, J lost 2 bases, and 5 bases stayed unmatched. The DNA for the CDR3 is TGTGCCAGCAGCCCTGGGACTAGCGGACCCTACGAGCAGTACTTC. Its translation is CASSPGTSGPYEQYF.

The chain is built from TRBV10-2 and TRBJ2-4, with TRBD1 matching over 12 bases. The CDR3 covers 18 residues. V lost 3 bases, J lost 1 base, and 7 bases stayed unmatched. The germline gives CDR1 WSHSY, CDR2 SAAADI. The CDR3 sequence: CASSELGQGAIAKNIQYF. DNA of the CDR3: TGCGCCAGCAGTGAATTGGGACAGGGGGCAATTGCCAAAAACATTCAGTACTTC.

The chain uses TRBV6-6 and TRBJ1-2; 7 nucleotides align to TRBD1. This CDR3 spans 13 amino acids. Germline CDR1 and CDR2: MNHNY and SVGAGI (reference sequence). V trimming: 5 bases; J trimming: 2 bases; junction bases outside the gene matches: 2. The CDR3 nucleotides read TGTGCCAGCAGTCCGGACAGGAACTATGGCTACACCTTC. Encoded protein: CASSPDRNYGYTF.

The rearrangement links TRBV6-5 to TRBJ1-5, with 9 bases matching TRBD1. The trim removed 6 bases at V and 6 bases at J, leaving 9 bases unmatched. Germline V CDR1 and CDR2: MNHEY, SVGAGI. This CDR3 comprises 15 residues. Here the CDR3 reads CASRLKQGASQPQHF. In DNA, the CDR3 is TGTGCCAGCAGACTTAAACAGGGGGCGAGTCAGCCCCAGCATTTT.

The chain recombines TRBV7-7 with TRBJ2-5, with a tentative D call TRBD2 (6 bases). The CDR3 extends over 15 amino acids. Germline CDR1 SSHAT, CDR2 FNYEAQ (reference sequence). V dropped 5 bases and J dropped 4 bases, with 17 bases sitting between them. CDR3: CASSPVVGGGETQYF. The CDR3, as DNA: TGTGCCAGCAGCCCCGTAGTGGGGGGAGGAGAGACCCAGTACTTC. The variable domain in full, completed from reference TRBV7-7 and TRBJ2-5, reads GAGVSQSPRYKVTKRGQDVTLRCDPISSHATLYWYQQALGQGPEFLTYFNYEAQPDKSGLPSDRFSAERPEGSISTLTIQRTEQRDSAMYRCASSPVVGGGETQYFGPGTRLLVL.

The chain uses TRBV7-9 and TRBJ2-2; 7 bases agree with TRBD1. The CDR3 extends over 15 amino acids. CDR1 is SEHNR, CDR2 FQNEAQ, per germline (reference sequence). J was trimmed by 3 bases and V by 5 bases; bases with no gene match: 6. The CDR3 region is CASSLWDRYTGELFF. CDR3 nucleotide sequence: TGTGCCAGCAGCCTATGGGACAGATACACCGGGGAGCTGTTTTTT.

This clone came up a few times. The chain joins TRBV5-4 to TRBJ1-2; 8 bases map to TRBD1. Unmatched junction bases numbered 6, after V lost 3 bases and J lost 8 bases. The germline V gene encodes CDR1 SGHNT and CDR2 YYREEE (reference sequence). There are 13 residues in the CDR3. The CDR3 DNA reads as TGTGCCAGCAGCTCGTGGACAGGGAAAGGCTACACCTTC. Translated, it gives CASSSWTGKGYTF.

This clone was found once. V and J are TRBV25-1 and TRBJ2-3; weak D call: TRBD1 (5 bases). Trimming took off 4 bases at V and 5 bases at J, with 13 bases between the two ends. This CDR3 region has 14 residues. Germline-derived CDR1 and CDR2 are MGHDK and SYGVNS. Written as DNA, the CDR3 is TGTGCCAGCAGTGGCAGTGGGGCTTTAGATACGCAGTATTTT. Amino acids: CASSGSGALDTQYF.

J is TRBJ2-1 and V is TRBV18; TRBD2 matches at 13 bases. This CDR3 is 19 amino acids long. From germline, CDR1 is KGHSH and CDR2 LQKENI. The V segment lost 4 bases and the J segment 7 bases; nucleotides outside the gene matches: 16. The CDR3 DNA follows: TGTGCCAGCTCACGCAACCTACTAGAACTAGCGGGGGGGGAGAATGAGCAGTTCTTC. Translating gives CASSRNLLELAGGENEQFF.

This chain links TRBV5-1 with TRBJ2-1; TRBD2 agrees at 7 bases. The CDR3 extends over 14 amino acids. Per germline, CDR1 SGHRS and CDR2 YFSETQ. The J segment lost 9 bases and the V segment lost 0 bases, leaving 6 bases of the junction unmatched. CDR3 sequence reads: CASSLGTGRSEQFF. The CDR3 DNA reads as TGCGCCAGCAGCTTGGGGACCGGGAGGAGTGAGCAGTTCTTC. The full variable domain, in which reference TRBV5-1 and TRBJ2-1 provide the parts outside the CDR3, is KAGVTQTPRYLIKTRGQQVTLSCSPISGHRSVSWYQQTPGQGLQFLFEYFSETQRNKGNFPGRFSGRQFSNSRSEMNVSTLELGDSALYLCASSLGTGRSEQFFGPGTRLTVL.

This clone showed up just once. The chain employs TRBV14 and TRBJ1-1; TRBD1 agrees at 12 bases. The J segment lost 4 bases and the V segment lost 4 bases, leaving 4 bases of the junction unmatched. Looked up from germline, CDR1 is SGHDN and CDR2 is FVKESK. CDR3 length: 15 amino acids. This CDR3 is CASSLGTGGGTEAFF. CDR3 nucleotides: TGTGCCAGCAGCCTCGGGACAGGGGGCGGCACTGAAGCTTTCTTT.

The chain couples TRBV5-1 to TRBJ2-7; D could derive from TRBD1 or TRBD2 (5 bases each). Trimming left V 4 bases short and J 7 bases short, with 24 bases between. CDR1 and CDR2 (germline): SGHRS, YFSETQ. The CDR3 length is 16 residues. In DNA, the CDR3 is TGCGCCAGCAGCGTGGGGGTTGGGGCTGCCTTAGGGGAGCAGTACTTC. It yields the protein CASSVGVGAALGEQYF. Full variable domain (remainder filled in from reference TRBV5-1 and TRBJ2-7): KAGVTQTPRYLIKTRGQQVTLSCSPISGHRSVSWYQQTPGQGLQFLFEYFSETQRNKGNFPGRFSGRQFSNSRSEMNVSTLELGDSALYLCASSVGVGAALGEQYFGPGTRLTVT.